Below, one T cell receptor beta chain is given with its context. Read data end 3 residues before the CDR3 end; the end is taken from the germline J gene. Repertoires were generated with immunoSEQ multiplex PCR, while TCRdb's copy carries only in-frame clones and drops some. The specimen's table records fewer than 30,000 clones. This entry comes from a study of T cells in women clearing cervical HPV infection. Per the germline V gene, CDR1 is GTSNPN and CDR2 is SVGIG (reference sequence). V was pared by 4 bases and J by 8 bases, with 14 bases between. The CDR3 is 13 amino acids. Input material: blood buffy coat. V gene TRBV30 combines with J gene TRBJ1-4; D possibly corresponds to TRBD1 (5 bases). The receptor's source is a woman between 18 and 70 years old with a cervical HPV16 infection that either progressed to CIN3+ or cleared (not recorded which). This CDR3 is CAWMQGQGEKLFF. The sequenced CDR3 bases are TGTGCCTGGATGCAGGGCCAAGGGGAAAAA.